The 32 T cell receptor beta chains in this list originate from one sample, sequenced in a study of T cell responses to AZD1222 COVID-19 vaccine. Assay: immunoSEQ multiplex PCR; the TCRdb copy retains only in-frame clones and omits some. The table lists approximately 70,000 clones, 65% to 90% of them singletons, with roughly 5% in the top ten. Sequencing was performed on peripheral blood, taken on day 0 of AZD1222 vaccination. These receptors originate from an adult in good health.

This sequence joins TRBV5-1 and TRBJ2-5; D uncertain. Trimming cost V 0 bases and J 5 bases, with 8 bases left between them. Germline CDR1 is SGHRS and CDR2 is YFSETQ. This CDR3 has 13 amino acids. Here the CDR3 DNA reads TGCGCCAGCAGCTTGGACGCCGGGGAGACCCAGTACTTC. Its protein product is CASSLDAGETQYF.

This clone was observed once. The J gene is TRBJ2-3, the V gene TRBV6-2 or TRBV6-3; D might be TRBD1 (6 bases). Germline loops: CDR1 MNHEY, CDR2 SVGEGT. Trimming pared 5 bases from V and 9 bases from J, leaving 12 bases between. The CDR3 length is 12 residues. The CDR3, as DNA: TGTGCCAGCAGTCCATTACAGGGCACGCAGTATTTT. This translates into CASSPLQGTQYF.

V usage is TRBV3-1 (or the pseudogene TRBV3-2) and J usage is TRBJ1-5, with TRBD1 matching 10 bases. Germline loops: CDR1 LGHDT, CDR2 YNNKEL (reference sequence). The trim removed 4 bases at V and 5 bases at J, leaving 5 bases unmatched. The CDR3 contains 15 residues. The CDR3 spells CASSRDRGRDQPQHF. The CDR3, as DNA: TGTGCCAGCAGCCGAGACAGGGGGCGTGATCAGCCCCAGCATTTT.

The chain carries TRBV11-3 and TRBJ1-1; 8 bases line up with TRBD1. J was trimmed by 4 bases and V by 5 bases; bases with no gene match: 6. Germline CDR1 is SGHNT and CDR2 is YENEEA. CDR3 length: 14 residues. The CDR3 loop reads CASSPGQGTTEAFF. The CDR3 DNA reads TGTGCCAGCAGCCCAGGACAGGGTACCACTGAAGCTTTCTTT.

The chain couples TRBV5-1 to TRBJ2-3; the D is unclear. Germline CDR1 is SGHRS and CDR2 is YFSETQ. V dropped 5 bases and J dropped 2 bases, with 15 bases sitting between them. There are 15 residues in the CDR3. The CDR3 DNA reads TGCGCCAGCAGGAACACACTATCGAACACAGATACGCAGTATTTT. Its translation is CASRNTLSNTDTQYF.

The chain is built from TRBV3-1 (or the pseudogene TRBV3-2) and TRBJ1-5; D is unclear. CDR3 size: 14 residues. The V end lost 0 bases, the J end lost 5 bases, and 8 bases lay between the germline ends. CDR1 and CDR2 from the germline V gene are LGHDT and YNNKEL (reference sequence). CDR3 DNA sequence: TGTGCCAGCAGCCAAGATCTAACTTATCAGCCCCAGCATTTT. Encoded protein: CASSQDLTYQPQHF.

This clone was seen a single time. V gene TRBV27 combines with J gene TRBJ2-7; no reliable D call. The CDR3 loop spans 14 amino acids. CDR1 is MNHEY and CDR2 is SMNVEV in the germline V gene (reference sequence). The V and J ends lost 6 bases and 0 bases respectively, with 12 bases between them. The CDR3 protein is CASSPGYSSYEQYF. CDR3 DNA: TGTGCCAGCAGCCCTGGCTATAGCTCCTACGAGCAGTACTTC.

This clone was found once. Here the CDR3 reads CASSSTLYNEQFF. In DNA, the CDR3 is TGTGCCAGCAGCTCGACCCTCTACAATGAGCAGTTCTTC. J is TRBJ2-1 and V is TRBV5-4, with D uncertain. The germline V and J ends were trimmed by 3 bases and 3 bases, with 7 bases remaining between them. CDR3 length equals 13 residues. Germline V gene data show CDR1 as SGHNT and CDR2 as YYREEE (reference sequence).

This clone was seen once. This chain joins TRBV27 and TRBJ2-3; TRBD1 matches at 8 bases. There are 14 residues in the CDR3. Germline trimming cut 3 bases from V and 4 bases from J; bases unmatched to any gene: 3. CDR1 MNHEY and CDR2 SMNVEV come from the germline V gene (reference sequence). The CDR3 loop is CASSFGQGPDTQYF. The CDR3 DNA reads TGTGCCAGCAGTTTCGGACAGGGCCCAGATACGCAGTATTTT.

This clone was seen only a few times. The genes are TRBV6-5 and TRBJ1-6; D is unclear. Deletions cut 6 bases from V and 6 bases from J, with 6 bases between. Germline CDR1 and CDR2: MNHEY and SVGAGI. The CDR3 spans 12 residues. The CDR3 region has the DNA TGTGCCAGCAGGGCCGGTAATTCACCCCTCCACTTT. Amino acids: CASRAGNSPLHF.

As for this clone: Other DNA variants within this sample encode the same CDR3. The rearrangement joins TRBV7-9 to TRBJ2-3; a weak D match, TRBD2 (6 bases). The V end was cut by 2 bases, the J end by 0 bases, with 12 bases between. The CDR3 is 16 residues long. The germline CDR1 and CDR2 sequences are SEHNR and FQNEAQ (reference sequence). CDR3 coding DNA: TGTGCCAGCAGCTTATGGGCGCGGGGAAGCACAGATACGCAGTATTTT. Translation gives CASSLWARGSTDTQYF.

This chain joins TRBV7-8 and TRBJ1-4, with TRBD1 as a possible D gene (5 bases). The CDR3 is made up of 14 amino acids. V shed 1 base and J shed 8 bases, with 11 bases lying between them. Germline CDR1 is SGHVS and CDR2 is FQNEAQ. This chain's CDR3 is CASSLDEGREKLFF. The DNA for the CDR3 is TGTGCCAGCAGCTTAGATGAGGGGAGGGAAAAACTGTTTTTT.

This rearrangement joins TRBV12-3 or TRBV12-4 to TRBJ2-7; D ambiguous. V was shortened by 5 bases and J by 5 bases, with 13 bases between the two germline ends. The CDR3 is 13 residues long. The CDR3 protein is CASSPTKRNEQYF. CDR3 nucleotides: TGTGCCAGCAGTCCCACTAAGCGAAACGAGCAGTACTTC.

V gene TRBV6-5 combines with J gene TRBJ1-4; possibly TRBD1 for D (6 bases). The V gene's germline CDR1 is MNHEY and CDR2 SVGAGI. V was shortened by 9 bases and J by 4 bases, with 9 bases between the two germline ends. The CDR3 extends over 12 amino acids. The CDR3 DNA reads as TGTGCCAGTGGACAGTTTAATGAAAAACTGTTTTTT. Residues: CASGQFNEKLFF.

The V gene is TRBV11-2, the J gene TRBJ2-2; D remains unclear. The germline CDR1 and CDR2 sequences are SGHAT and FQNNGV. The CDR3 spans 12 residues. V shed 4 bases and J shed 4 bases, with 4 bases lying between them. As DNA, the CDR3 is TGTGCCAGCAGCTGGGGCACCGGGGAGCTGTTTTTT. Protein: CASSWGTGELFF. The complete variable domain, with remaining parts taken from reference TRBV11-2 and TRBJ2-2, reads EAGVAQSPRYKIIEKRQSVAFWCNPISGHATLYWYQQILGQGPKLLIQFQNNGVVDDSQLPKDRFSAERLKGVDSTLKIQPAKLEDSAVYLCASSWGTGELFFGEGSRLTVL.

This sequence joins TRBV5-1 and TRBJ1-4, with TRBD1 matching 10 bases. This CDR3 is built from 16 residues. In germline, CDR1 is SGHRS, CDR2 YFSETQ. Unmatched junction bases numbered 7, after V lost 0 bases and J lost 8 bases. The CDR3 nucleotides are TGCGCCAGCAGCTTGGCGGGGACAGGGGCCGAGGAAAAACTGTTTTTT. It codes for CASSLAGTGAEEKLFF.

The CDR3 is CASSLQGSRETQYF. In nucleotides, the CDR3 is TGTGCCAGCAGTTTACAGGGGAGCCGGGAGACCCAGTACTTC. The V call is TRBV28, the J call TRBJ2-5, with D tentatively TRBD1 (6 bases). V lost 2 bases, J lost 5 bases, and 12 bases lay in between. There are 14 residues in the CDR3. CDR1 and CDR2 from the germline V gene are MDHEN and SYDVKM. The whole variable domain, remainder taken from reference TRBV28 and TRBJ2-5, is DVKVTQSSRYLVKRTGEKVFLECVQDMDHENMFWYRQDPGLGLRLIYFSYDVKMKEKGDIPEGYSVSREKKERFSLILESASTNQTSMYLCASSLQGSRETQYFGPGTRLLVL.

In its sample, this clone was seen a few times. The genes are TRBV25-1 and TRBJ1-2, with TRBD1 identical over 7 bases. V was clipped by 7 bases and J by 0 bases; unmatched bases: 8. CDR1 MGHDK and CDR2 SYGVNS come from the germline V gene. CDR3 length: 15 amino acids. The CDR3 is CASTSAGGANYGYTF. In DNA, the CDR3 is TGTGCCAGCACCTCGGCAGGGGGTGCTAACTATGGCTACACCTTC.

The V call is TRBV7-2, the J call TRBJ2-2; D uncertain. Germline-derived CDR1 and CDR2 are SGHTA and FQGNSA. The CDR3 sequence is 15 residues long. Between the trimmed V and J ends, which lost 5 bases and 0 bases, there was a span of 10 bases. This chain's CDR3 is CASSPSWANTGELFF. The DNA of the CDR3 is TGTGCCAGCAGCCCCAGTTGGGCGAACACCGGGGAGCTGTTTTTT.

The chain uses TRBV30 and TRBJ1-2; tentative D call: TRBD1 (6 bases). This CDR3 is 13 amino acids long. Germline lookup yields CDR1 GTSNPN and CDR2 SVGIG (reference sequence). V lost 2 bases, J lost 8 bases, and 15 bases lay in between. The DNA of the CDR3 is TGTGCCTGGAGTAAACAGGGAGATGGCGGCTACACCTTC. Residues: CAWSKQGDGGYTF.

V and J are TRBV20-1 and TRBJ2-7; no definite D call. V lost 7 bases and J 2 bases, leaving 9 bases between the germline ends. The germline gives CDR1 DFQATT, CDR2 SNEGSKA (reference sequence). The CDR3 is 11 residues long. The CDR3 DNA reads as TGCAGTGTTACTGCTACCTACGAGCAGTACTTC. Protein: CSVTATYEQYF.

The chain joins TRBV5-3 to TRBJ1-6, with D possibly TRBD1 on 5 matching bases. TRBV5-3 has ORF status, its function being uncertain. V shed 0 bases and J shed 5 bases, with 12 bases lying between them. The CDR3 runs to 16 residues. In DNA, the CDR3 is TGTGCCAGAAGCTTGGGGTGGGGCATGCATAATTCACCCCTCCACTTT. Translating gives CARSLGWGMHNSPLHF.

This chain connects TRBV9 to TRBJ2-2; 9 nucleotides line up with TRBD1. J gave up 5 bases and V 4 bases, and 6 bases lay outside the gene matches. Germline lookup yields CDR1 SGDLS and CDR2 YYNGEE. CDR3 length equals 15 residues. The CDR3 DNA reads TGTGCCAGCAGCCCACGGGACAGGGTTACCGGGGAGCTGTTTTTT. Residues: CASSPRDRVTGELFF.

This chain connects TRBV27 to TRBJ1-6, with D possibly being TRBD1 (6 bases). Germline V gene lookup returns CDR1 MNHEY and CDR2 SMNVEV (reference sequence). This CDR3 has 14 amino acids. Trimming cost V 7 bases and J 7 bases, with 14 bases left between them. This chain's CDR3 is CASTQWGPNSPLHF. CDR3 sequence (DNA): TGTGCCAGCACCCAATGGGGGCCGAATTCACCCCTCCACTTT.

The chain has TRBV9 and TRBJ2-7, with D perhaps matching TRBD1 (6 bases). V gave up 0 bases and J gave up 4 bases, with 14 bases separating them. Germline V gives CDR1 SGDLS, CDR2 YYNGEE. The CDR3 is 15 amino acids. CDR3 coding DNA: TGTGCCAGCAGCGTAGCCGCAGGGGACCCGTACGAGCAGTACTTC. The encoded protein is CASSVAAGDPYEQYF. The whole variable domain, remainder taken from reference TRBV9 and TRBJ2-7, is DSGVTQTPKHLITATGQRVTLRCSPRSGDLSVYWYQQSLDQGLQFLIQYYNGEERAKGNILERFSAQQFPDLHSELNLSSLELGDSALYFCASSVAAGDPYEQYFGPGTRLTVT.

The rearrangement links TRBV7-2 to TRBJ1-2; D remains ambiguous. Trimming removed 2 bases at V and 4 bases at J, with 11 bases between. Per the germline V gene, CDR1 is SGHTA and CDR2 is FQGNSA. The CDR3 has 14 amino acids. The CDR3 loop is CASSLRSQIYGYTF. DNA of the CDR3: TGTGCCAGCAGCTTAAGGAGTCAGATCTATGGCTACACCTTC.

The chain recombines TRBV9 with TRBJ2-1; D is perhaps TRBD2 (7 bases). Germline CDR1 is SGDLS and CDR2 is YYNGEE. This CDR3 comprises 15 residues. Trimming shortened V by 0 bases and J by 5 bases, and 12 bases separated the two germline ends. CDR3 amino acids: CASSVDGGPNNEQFF. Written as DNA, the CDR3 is TGTGCCAGCAGCGTAGACGGGGGGCCCAACAATGAGCAGTTCTTC.

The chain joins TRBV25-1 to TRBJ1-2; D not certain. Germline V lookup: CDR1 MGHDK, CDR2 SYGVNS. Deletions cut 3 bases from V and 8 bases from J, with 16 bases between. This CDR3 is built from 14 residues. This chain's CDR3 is CASSERRGGSGYTF. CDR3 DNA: TGTGCCAGCAGTGAGAGACGTGGAGGGAGCGGCTACACCTTC.

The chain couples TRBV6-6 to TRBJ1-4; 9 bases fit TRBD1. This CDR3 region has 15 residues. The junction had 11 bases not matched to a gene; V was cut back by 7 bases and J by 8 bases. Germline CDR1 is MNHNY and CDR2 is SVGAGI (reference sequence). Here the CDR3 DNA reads TGTGCCAGCACTCCGAGGGGACAGGGTCCGGAAAAACTGTTTTTT. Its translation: CASTPRGQGPEKLFF.

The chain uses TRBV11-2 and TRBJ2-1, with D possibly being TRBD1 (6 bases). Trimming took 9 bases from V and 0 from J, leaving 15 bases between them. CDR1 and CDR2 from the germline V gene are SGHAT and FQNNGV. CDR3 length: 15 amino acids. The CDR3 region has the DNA TGTGCCAGTGACCCGGGACACAGCTCCTACAATGAGCAGTTCTTC. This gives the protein CASDPGHSSYNEQFF. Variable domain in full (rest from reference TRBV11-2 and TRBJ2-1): EAGVAQSPRYKIIEKRQSVAFWCNPISGHATLYWYQQILGQGPKLLIQFQNNGVVDDSQLPKDRFSAERLKGVDSTLKIQPAKLEDSAVYLCASDPGHSSYNEQFFGPGTRLTVL.

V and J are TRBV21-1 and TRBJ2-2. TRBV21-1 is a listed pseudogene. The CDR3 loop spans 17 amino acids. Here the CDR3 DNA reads TGTGCCAGCAGCGCTCGGACAACTAGATCGCTACCCGGGGAGCTGTTTTTT. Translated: CASSARTTRSLPGELFF.

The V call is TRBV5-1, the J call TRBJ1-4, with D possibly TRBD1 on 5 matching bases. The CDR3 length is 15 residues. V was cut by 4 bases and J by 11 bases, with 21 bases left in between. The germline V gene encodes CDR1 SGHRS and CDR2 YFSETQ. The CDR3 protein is CASSESGGGLGKLFF. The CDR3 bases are TGCGCCAGCAGCGAGAGTGGTGGGGGTTTGGGGAAACTGTTTTTT.